Listed here are 20 T cell receptor beta chains from one sample, sequenced in a study of regulatory T cells in long-lasting Graves disease (dated by TCRdb to the early 2020s). Library preparation used multiplex PCR. TCRdb lists the instrument as Illumina HiSeq 4000. To build TCR beta libraries, CDR3 regions were amplified by Arm-PCR using iRepertoire HTBI primers. TCRdb passed the public sequencing reads through fastp at Q25 and MiXCR, retaining productive beta sequences. Records with the same CDR3 protein are collapsed into one entry carrying the most frequent genes and DNA. Counted in this sample were approximately 350,000 distinct CDR3 sequences; about 23% of them appeared once. The biggest ten clones account for approximately 28% of the sample. According to the study, the label for this sample's time point signals: persistent/refractory GD, antithyroid drugs over 5 years with positive TRAb. For both TCR sequencing and RNA sequencing, RNA was extracted from PBMCs in TRIzol.

The sample here was peripheral blood mononuclear cells (PBMCs), taken when the disease was refractory, from a patient treated with antithyroid drugs. The receptors come from a woman in her forties with Graves disease. Donor details come from another sample of the same person, matched by shared clones.

This clonotype appeared many times. The chain couples TRBV10-3 to TRBJ1-1; D remains unclear. The CDR3 totals 14 residues. Germline CDR1 and CDR2: ENHRY and SYGVKD. V was cut by 0 bases and J by 4 bases, with 9 bases left in between. The CDR3 coding sequence is TGTGCCATCAGTGAGTCGACCCCACGCACTGAAGCTTTCTTT. It encodes CAISESTPRTEAFF.

As for this clonotype: Since a far larger clone is one base different, this is likely a read error. The chain recombines TRBV29-1 with TRBJ2-1; no firm D call. The J call may be faulty, since TRBJ2-5 better matches the DNA end. CDR1 and CDR2 from the germline V gene are SQVTM and ANQGSEA. CDR3 length: 14 residues. Written as DNA, the CDR3 is TGCAGCGTTGTTGTGGCGGAGCCCTTAGAGACCCAGTACTTC. Translation: CSVVVAEPLETQYF.

This clonotype was counted at least ten times. V and J are TRBV15 and TRBJ1-6; D is ambiguous. V dropped 0 bases and J dropped 7 bases, with 7 bases sitting between them. CDR3 length equals 14 residues. CDR1 LNHNV and CDR2 YYDKDF come from the germline V gene (reference sequence). The CDR3, as DNA: TGTGCCACCAGCAGAGATTTCGCCAATTCACCCCTCCACTTT. It is translated as CATSRDFANSPLHF.

A note on this clonotype: This may stem from a read error, because a much larger clone lies one nucleotide away. The chain combines TRBV28 with TRBJ1-2, with unresolved D. Trimming pared 6 bases from V and 5 bases from J, leaving 13 bases between. The CDR3 has 13 amino acids. CDR1 MDHEN and CDR2 SYDVKM come from the germline V gene. CDR3 protein: CASSISEPYGYTF. CDR3 DNA sequence: TGTGCCAGCAGCATTAGCGAGCCTTATGGCTACACCTTC.

This clonotype has only a few counts. This chain joins TRBV3-1 and TRBJ2-7; the D call may be TRBD1 or TRBD2 (5 bases each). The CDR3 length is 15 residues. Germline V lookup: CDR1 LGHDT, CDR2 YNNKEL (reference sequence). Deletions cut 1 base from V and 10 bases from J, with 20 bases between. The CDR3 DNA sequence: TGTGCCAGCAGCCAAGGGAATGGGGCGAGCGGTCTACAGTACTTC. Protein product: CASSQGNGASGLQYF.

This clonotype has at least ten counts. This chain connects TRBV6-1 to TRBJ2-5; D possibly corresponds to TRBD1 (6 bases). Germline CDR1 MNHNS, CDR2 SASEGT. Trimming removed 5 bases at V and 0 bases at J, with 13 bases between. The CDR3 consists of 15 residues. CDR3 DNA sequence: TGTGCCAGCAGTCCTGGACAGCCTTACCAAGAGACCCAGTACTTC. It is translated as CASSPGQPYQETQYF.

This clonotype was picked up one time. A much larger clone is a single base away; this may be a read error. This likely comes from a read error, as the CDR3 has no conserved phenylalanine or tryptophan at its end. The chain recombines TRBV20-1 with TRBJ1-1; D uncertain. V lost 2 bases and J 1 base, leaving 8 bases between the germline ends. Germline V gene data show CDR1 as DFQATT and CDR2 as SNEGSKA (reference sequence). The CDR3 covers 13 residues. The CDR3: CSARFQPNTEAFL. The CDR3 DNA reads TGCAGTGCTAGATTCCAGCCGAACACTGAAGCTTTCCTT.

The chain combines TRBV5-4 with TRBJ1-6, with TRBD1 matching 7 bases. The V gene's germline CDR1 is SGHNT and CDR2 YYREEE (reference sequence). The CDR3 totals 13 residues. V lost 7 bases and J lost 10; bases outside the gene matches: 8. CDR3 region: CASATPQGSPLHF. The CDR3 bases are TGTGCCAGCGCGACCCCACAGGGGTCACCCCTCCACTTT.

This chain uses TRBV14 with TRBJ1-4; no clear D. This CDR3 region has 16 residues. In germline, CDR1 is SGHDN, CDR2 FVKESK. The V end lost 0 bases, the J end lost 4 bases, and 12 bases lay between the germline ends. The CDR3 protein is CASSQELWGDNEKLFF. The CDR3 DNA is TGTGCCAGCAGCCAAGAATTGTGGGGAGATAATGAAAAACTGTTTTTT.

The sample holds many counts of this clonotype. The chain joins TRBV20-1 to TRBJ1-5; D gene ambiguous. The CDR3 contains 13 residues. The germline V and J ends were trimmed by 0 bases and 5 bases, with 8 bases remaining between them. Germline CDR1 and CDR2: DFQATT and SNEGSKA (reference sequence). This CDR3 reads CSARDDPDQPQHF. The CDR3 DNA is TGCAGTGCTAGAGACGACCCGGATCAGCCCCAGCATTTT.

This clonotype was recorded at least ten times. The genes are TRBV6-2 or TRBV6-3 and TRBJ2-5; TRBD2 agrees at 8 bases. Germline loops: CDR1 MNHEY, CDR2 SVGEGT. Trimming took 2 bases from V and 2 from J; bases not matched to a gene: 7. The CDR3 length is 16 residues. The CDR3 loop reads CASSYTVPGGQETQYF. The CDR3 DNA sequence: TGTGCCAGCAGTTACACGGTCCCGGGGGGGCAAGAGACCCAGTACTTC.

This clonotype occurred a few times. This chain connects TRBV10-2 to TRBJ2-2; 12 nucleotides line up with TRBD2. CDR1 and CDR2 from the germline V gene are WSHSY and SAAADI. The CDR3 has 17 amino acids. V shed 0 bases and J 7 bases; nucleotides not matched to a gene: 6. Here the CDR3 reads CASSESASGRAIGELFF. In nucleotides, the CDR3 is TGCGCCAGCAGTGAGTCGGCTAGCGGGAGGGCTATCGGGGAGCTGTTTTTT.

This clonotype was counted only a few times. CDR3 region: CASSLAGGSGYTEAFF. As DNA, the CDR3 is TGTGCCAGCAGCTTAGCGGGGGGTTCGGGGTACACTGAAGCTTTCTTT. This rearrangement joins TRBV7-2 to TRBJ1-1; tentative D call: TRBD1 (5 bases). V lost 0 bases to trimming and J lost 3 bases, with 14 bases between them. CDR1 is SGHTA, CDR2 FQGNSA, per germline. This CDR3 is 16 amino acids long. The variable domain in full, completed from reference TRBV7-2 and TRBJ1-1, reads GAGVSQSPSNKVTEKGKDVELRCDPISGHTALYWYRQSLGQGLEFLIYFQGNSAPDKSGLPSDRFSAERTGGSVSTLTIQRTQQEDSAVYLCASSLAGGSGYTEAFFGQGTRLTVV.

The chain links TRBV6-5 to TRBJ2-7; D gene ambiguous. Trimming pared 2 bases from V and 5 bases from J, leaving 4 bases between. Germline lookup yields CDR1 MNHEY and CDR2 SVGAGI. The CDR3 sequence is 11 residues long. CDR3: CASSYVDEQYF. DNA of the CDR3: TGTGCCAGCAGTTACGTAGACGAGCAGTACTTC.

The rearrangement links TRBV28 to TRBJ1-3, with D perhaps TRBD1 (6 bases). Germline CDR1 is MDHEN and CDR2 is SYDVKM. Trimming left V 3 bases short and J 2 bases short, with 11 bases between. The CDR3 is 15 amino acids. The CDR3 nucleotides read TGTGCCAGCAGTTTTGCGGGGGCGGCTGGAAACACCATATATTTT. It specifies CASSFAGAAGNTIYF.

Only a few counts were recorded for this clonotype. This chain links TRBV29-1 with TRBJ2-7; 9 bases match TRBD2. This CDR3 region has 14 residues. Germline V gene sequence: CDR1 SQVTM, CDR2 ANQGSEA. Trimming at V came to 5 bases and at J to 4 bases, leaving 9 bases not matched to a gene. The CDR3 here is CSVRQREDPYEQYF. As DNA, the CDR3 is TGCAGCGTTAGGCAGCGGGAGGACCCTTACGAGCAGTACTTC.

Note on this clonotype: A much more abundant neighbour one base away suggests this may be a read error. The CDR3 carries no conserved terminal phenylalanine or tryptophan, so it likely arises from a read error. V usage is TRBV28 and J usage is TRBJ1-3; D call uncertain. Trimming took off 4 bases at V and 0 bases at J, with 16 bases between the two ends. CDR1 and CDR2 from the germline V gene are MDHEN and SYDVKM. This CDR3 has 17 residues. CDR3 DNA: TGTGCCAGCAGTTCAATCCTAATCGGGTACTCTGGAAACACCATATATCTT. Its translation is CASSSILIGYSGNTIYL.

This clonotype was seen at least ten times. J is TRBJ2-1 and V is TRBV5-1; TRBD2 matches 12 bases. The ends lost 5 bases at V and 7 bases at J; junction bases unmatched: 7. The CDR3 has 15 residues. Germline CDR1 SGHRS, CDR2 YFSETQ. CDR3 protein: CASRRLAGGTNEQFF. In DNA, the CDR3 is TGCGCCAGCAGACGTCTAGCGGGAGGGACTAATGAGCAGTTCTTC.

This clonotype has a handful of counts. The V gene is TRBV27, the J gene TRBJ2-2; either TRBD1 or TRBD2 may fit D (5 bases each). The CDR3 spans 16 residues. Germline values: CDR1 MNHEY, CDR2 SMNVEV (reference sequence). Trimming left V 3 bases short and J 3 bases short, with 14 bases between. The CDR3 is CASSLPGLQHTGELFF. The CDR3 nucleotides are TGTGCCAGCAGTTTGCCGGGGCTCCAACACACCGGGGAGCTGTTTTTT.

This clonotype occurred a few times. One junction end disagrees with the germline gene, perhaps due to a read error. The rearrangement links TRBV7-7 to TRBJ2-2, with 8 bases lining up with TRBD1. The CDR3 covers 16 residues. Germline-derived CDR1 and CDR2 are SSHAT and FNYEAQ (reference sequence). The CDR3 region has the DNA TGTGCTAGCAGCGCTCTCGGACAGGGACAGAGCGAGGAGCTGTTTTTT. Its translation is CASSALGQGQSEELFF.